The sequence of this T cell receptor (beta chain) was determined in a study of shared clonotypes between healthy human individuals. General study points: Between several donors, naive CD4 clonotypes were shared at a level of about 5%. Among donors, the sharing of clonotypes was expected to be influenced by sequencing depth. A reduction in generation probabilities was seen for non-shared clonotypes relative to those shared by all four donors.

As to this clone: What it binds is not known.

V was pared by 6 bases and J by 9 bases, with 24 bases between. CDR1 is MNHNY and CDR2 is SVGAGI in the germline V gene (reference sequence). The CDR3 loop spans 16 amino acids. Both subsets, CD45RA+ naive and CD45RA-negative memory, were split from the CD4+ cells. Here immunoSEQ multiplex PCR was the method, and the copy in TCRdb shows in-frame clones only, minus some. The table records over 1.4 million clones, 95% to 97% of them present only once. The clonotype was recovered from a man aged 30 to 39 in good health. The chain joins TRBV6-6 to TRBJ1-5; unclear D gene. The sample taken for sequencing was naive CD4+ T cells sorted from blood. Subset meaning: CD45RA+ positively selected. CDR3 region: CASSHPVRAPERPQHF. CDR3 DNA: TGTGCCAGCAGCCACCCGGTGAGGGCCCCGGAGCGGCCCCAGCATTTT.